The entry below describes one T cell receptor (beta chain). Its specificity is not known. The data derive from a study of T cell responses to AZD1222 COVID-19 vaccine. Study outcomes and limitations: Baseline serology detected seropositivity in only a handful of AZD1222 recipients. The breadth and depth of Spike-specific TCRs increased once two AZD1222 doses had been given. The donor group comprised mostly white British people and more females; the analysis possibly underestimated clonal diversity.

Method: immunoSEQ multiplex PCR; TCRdb's copy keeps in-frame clones and lacks some. The sample includes around 63,000 clones, over 75% of them seen just once. Here the sequenced sample was peripheral blood, taken on day 0 of AZD1222 vaccination. The TCR sequence derives from an adult in good health.

The CDR3 loop reads CASSLDLGLIQHF. The CDR3 bases are TGTGCCAGCAGCTTGGATTTGGGCTTAATCCAGCATTTT. The chain employs TRBV5-6 and TRBJ1-5, with D unclear. The germline CDR1 and CDR2 sequences are SGHDT and YYEEEE. V lost 0 bases and J 12 bases, leaving 13 bases between the germline ends. The CDR3 contains 13 residues.